The rows below give T cell receptor beta chains drawn from one sample of a study of T-cell reconstitution after alpha-beta-depleted transplantation in children. From the PCR reads, TCRdb called clonotypes with MiXCR, one entry per CDR3 protein. The sample contains 450,000 to 500,000 distinct CDR3 sequences, around 12% of which appear only once. This specimen was PBMCs from the stem cell graft donor, taken from the stem cell graft. These receptors originate from a human donor who donated a stem cell graft to a child with combined immunodeficiency. Both conserved end residues are part of each CDR3. The D gene is left open where the match is weak.

CASSQRADSYNEQFF	15	TRBV4-3	TRBJ2-1	-
CATSDPGTGDVTGANVLTF	19	TRBV24-1	TRBJ2-6	TRBD1
CASSLDFNGPGETQYF	16	TRBV7-8	TRBJ2-5	-
CASSQGGAQSSYEQYF	16	TRBV3-1	TRBJ2-7	-
CASSFRLAGEFTDTQYF	17	TRBV27	TRBJ2-3	TRBD2
CASRGTGRYEQYF	13	TRBV2	TRBJ2-7	-
CASSPPSLRGYEQYF	15	TRBV13	TRBJ2-7	TRBD2
CASSLQSVYGYTF	13	TRBV7-9	TRBJ1-2	-
CASSQEGVGGTDTQYF	16	TRBV4-3	TRBJ2-3	-
CASSVGEEGAQHF	13	TRBV2	TRBJ1-5	-
CASSLSIWTDLTTNEKLFF	19	TRBV11-1	TRBJ1-4	-
CASSPQGARYGYTF	14	TRBV19	TRBJ1-2	TRBD1
CASSYSKGGSGELFF	15	TRBV6-5	TRBJ2-2	-
CSATSGSVGDTQYF	14	TRBV29-1	TRBJ2-3	TRBD2
CASSFVPSAPRNNEQFF	17	TRBV12-3/TRBV12-4	TRBJ2-1	-